This TCR beta chain was identified in a study of blood T cell repertoires in COVID-19. Trimming removed 4 bases at V and 9 bases at J, with 14 bases between. Germline V gene lookup returns CDR1 SGHDT and CDR2 YYEEEE. The CDR3 is made up of 13 amino acids. Using immunoSEQ multiplex PCR, the repertoire was profiled, and TCRdb retains in-frame clones only, with some absent. Altogether approximately 270,000 clones are present, around 93% being singletons, with the ten largest covering 0.95% to 1.5%. The sequence was collected from a human donor in a cohort exposed to, infected with or recovered from COVID-19 (not recorded which). The donor label of this sample is uncertain. Sample: PBMCs or T cells enriched from blood (not recorded which). The J gene is TRBJ1-5, the V gene TRBV5-6, with a tentative D call TRBD1 (6 bases). The CDR3 coding sequence is TGTGCCAGCAGCCCACCCCAGGGGAGGCCCCAGCATTTT. Amino acid sequence: CASSPPQGRPQHF.